Sequencing of this T cell receptor beta chain was carried out in a study of blood T cell repertoires in COVID-19. Study-level information: The samples span acute and convalescent COVID-19 from the United States, Italy and Spain. PBMCs, B-cell-depleted T cells, or T cells were the source of the cDNA or gDNA that made up the material.

Original processing notes: For nucleated cells, counts were estimated from reference gene primer amplification. Some clones are missing from TCRdb's copy, which holds only in-frame ones; the method was immunoSEQ multiplex PCR. V and J calls and clone size are those listed in that table; D and trimming were worked out from the DNA. This table has approximately 38,000 clones, around 90% appearing once. The CDR3 contains 13 residues. Trimming left V 7 bases short and J 2 bases short, with 9 bases between. The germline V gene encodes CDR1 LNHDA and CDR2 SQIVND (reference sequence). The sequence came from an older woman with active COVID-19. The sample taken for sequencing was peripheral blood. The rearrangement joins TRBV19 to TRBJ1-5, with TRBD1 as a possible D gene (5 bases). The CDR3 is CASTPGGNQPQHF. The CDR3 DNA reads as TGTGCCAGTACCCCGGGGGGCAATCAGCCCCAGCATTTT. Together with reference TRBV19 and TRBJ1-5, the CDR3 gives the full variable domain: DGGITQSPKYLFRKEGQNVTLSCEQNLNHDAMYWYRQDPGQGLRLIYYSQIVNDFQKGDIAEGYSVSREKKESFPLTVTSAQKNPTAFYLCASTPGGNQPQHFGDGTRLSIL.